This T cell receptor beta chain was sequenced during a study of blood T cell repertoires in COVID-19. At the level of the study: Spain, Italy and the United States supplied samples that represented acute and convalescent COVID-19.

The CDR3 length is 13 residues. From germline, CDR1 is MNHNS and CDR2 SASEGT. V lost 3 bases and J lost 6, with 12 bases in between. The data were produced by immunoSEQ multiplex PCR, yet TCRdb's version contains in-frame clones alone and is incomplete. The table includes roughly 180,000 clones, about four fifths detected once. The sample taken for sequencing was peripheral blood. The TCR originated in a human donor in a cohort sampled during active COVID-19. The rearrangement joins TRBV6-1 to TRBJ2-7; D is perhaps TRBD2 (5 bases). The CDR3 DNA reads as TGTGCCAGCAGTGAGATACGGGGAGTCGAGCAGTACTTC. Protein product: CASSEIRGVEQYF.